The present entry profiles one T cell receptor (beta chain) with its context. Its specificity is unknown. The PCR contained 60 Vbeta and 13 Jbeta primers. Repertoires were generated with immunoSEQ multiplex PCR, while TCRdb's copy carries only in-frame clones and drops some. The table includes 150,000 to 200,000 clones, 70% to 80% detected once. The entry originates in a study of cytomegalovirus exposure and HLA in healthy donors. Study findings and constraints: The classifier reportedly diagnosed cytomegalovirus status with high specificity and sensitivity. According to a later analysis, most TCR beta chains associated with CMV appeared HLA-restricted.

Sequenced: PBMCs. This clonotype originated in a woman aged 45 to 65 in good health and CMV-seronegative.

Here the CDR3 DNA reads TGTGCCAGCAGCTTAGGGGATAGCTGGGGCTATTCACCCCTCCACTTT. The encoded protein is CASSLGDSWGYSPLHF. V gene TRBV7-2 combines with J gene TRBJ1-6; weak D call: TRBD1 (5 bases). CDR1 SGHTA and CDR2 FQGNSA come from the germline V gene. This CDR3 has 16 residues. V gave up 1 base and J gave up 8 bases, with 15 bases separating them.